The 19 T cell receptor beta chains in this list originate from one sample, sequenced in a study of T cells in Graves' hyperthyroidism and ophthalmopathy. Researchers amplified the TCR beta CDR3 regions from RNA transcripts. A first-round RT-PCR of the TCR CDR3 used the HTBI primer set. TCRdb re-called the multiplex PCR reads through MiXCR, storing one row per CDR3 protein. The sample includes about 740,000 distinct CDR3 sequences, 12% to 15% of them seen just once. The sequenced material came from blood. The receptors were gathered from a woman between 18 and 30 years old with Graves' hyperthyroidism.

This clonotype was seen only a few times. The chain uses TRBV5-1 and TRBJ2-1; 9 positions agree with TRBD2. CDR1 and CDR2 (germline): SGHRS, YFSETQ. The length of the CDR3 is 17 residues. J gave up 3 bases and V 1 base, and 8 bases lay outside the gene matches. The CDR3 DNA reads as TGCGCCAGCAGCTTGCAGGGCGGGAGGGCCTTCTACAATGAGCAGTTCTTC. This sequence encodes CASSLQGGRAFYNEQFF. The full variable domain, in which reference TRBV5-1 and TRBJ2-1 provide the parts outside the CDR3, is KAGVTQTPRYLIKTRGQQVTLSCSPISGHRSVSWYQQTPGQGLQFLFEYFSETQRNKGNFPGRFSGRQFSNSRSEMNVSTLELGDSALYLCASSLQGGRAFYNEQFFGPGTRLTVL.

J is TRBJ2-7 and V is TRBV12-3 or TRBV12-4; D unclear. The V and J ends lost 5 bases and 3 bases respectively, with 8 bases between them. The CDR3 is made up of 12 amino acids. CDR3 loop: CASSTTHYEQYF. The CDR3 coding sequence is TGTGCCAGCAGTACAACCCACTACGAGCAGTACTTC.

This clonotype has a count of ten or more. This chain connects TRBV7-8 to TRBJ2-7; 7 bases fit TRBD1. J was trimmed by 3 bases and V by 4 bases; bases with no gene match: 6. The length of the CDR3 is 14 residues. Germline lookup yields CDR1 SGHVS and CDR2 FQNEAQ. The CDR3 DNA reads TGTGCCAGCAGCTCCGACAGGGCGAACTACGAGCAGTACTTC. This gives the protein CASSSDRANYEQYF.

This clonotype was picked up a small number of times. The chain combines TRBV10-3 with TRBJ2-1; D call uncertain. Germline values: CDR1 ENHRY, CDR2 SYGVKD. The CDR3 loop spans 16 amino acids. Trimming shortened V by 5 bases and J by 5 bases, and 19 bases separated the two germline ends. The chain's CDR3 is CAISTLRTDSNNEQFF. The CDR3 bases are TGTGCCATCAGTACACTGCGGACGGATAGCAACAATGAGCAGTTCTTC.

J is TRBJ2-3 and V is TRBV6-2 or TRBV6-3, with D possibly being TRBD1 (6 bases). V was pared by 1 base and J by 1 base, with 12 bases between. The germline gives CDR1 MNHEY, CDR2 SVGEGT. The CDR3 consists of 16 residues. The CDR3 DNA is TGTGCCAGCAGTTACTACCCAGGGGACCGCACAGATACGCAGTATTTT. Translation: CASSYYPGDRTDTQYF.

This clonotype came up many times. The J gene is TRBJ2-7, the V gene TRBV20-1, with 9 bases identical to TRBD1. J lost 5 bases, V lost 6 bases, and 8 bases had no gene match. The germline CDR1 and CDR2 sequences are DFQATT and SNEGSKA (reference sequence). This CDR3 contains 13 residues. As DNA, the CDR3 is TGCAGTGCCGGCGGGACAGGGTGGCACGAGCAGTACTTC. Residues: CSAGGTGWHEQYF.

This clonotype came up a few times. This rearrangement joins TRBV29-1 to TRBJ2-3; D ambiguous. V was trimmed by 3 bases and J by 6 bases, leaving 10 bases between them. The germline V gene encodes CDR1 SQVTM and CDR2 ANQGSEA. The CDR3 sequence is 12 residues long. The CDR3 sequence: CSVEAGLDTQYF. CDR3 sequence (DNA): TGCAGCGTTGAGGCCGGCCTCGATACGCAGTATTTT.

This clonotype appeared a few times. V gene TRBV6-5 combines with J gene TRBJ2-3; possibly TRBD2 for D (5 bases). The CDR3 spans 13 residues. Looked up from germline, CDR1 is MNHEY and CDR2 is SVGAGI. Trimming removed 2 bases from V and 10 bases from J, with 13 bases in between. The CDR3 sequence is CASSYTIRDAQYF. The CDR3 bases are TGTGCCAGCAGTTACACAATTCGGGATGCGCAGTATTTT.

V is TRBV4-3 and J is TRBJ2-2; 12 positions match TRBD2. CDR1 and CDR2 (germline): LGHNA, YSLEER. V was clipped by 2 bases and J by 4 bases; unmatched bases: 11. CDR3 size: 19 residues. As DNA, the CDR3 is TGCGCCAGCAGCCAACAGAAGTCTAGCGGGAGGGTTGTCACCGGGGAGCTGTTTTTT. This encodes CASSQQKSSGRVVTGELFF.

The DNA for the CDR3 is TGTGCCAGCCGAGTAGGACCAGATACGCAGTATTTT. Amino acid sequence: CASRVGPDTQYF. This chain links TRBV18 with TRBJ2-3; D gene ambiguous. The germline V and J ends were trimmed by 8 bases and 4 bases, with 10 bases remaining between them. Germline V gene data show CDR1 as KGHSH and CDR2 as LQKENI. The CDR3 sequence is 12 residues long.

In this sample, this clonotype turned up many times. This chain links TRBV20-1 with TRBJ2-1; 10 positions agree with TRBD2. There are 16 residues in the CDR3. Germline V gene lookup returns CDR1 DFQATT and CDR2 SNEGSKA (reference sequence). V shed 1 base, J shed 2 bases, and the junction held 5 bases outside the gene matches. For the CDR3, the DNA is TGCAGTGCTAGAGCTCTAGCGGGAGATGCCTACAATGAGCAGTTCTTC. Translating gives CSARALAGDAYNEQFF.

This clonotype appeared many times. The chain carries TRBV20-1 and TRBJ1-6, with D hard to call. This CDR3 comprises 13 residues. Between the trimmed V and J ends, which lost 3 bases and 6 bases, there was a span of 9 bases. The germline CDR1 and CDR2 sequences are DFQATT and SNEGSKA (reference sequence). This chain's CDR3 is CSARVTGNSPLHF. For the CDR3, the DNA is TGCAGTGCTAGGGTGACGGGTAATTCACCCCTCCACTTT.

This clonotype has ten or more counts. The chain employs TRBV19 and TRBJ1-1; tentative D call: TRBD1 (5 bases). This CDR3 spans 16 amino acids. V lost 3 bases to trimming and J lost 6 bases, with 20 bases between them. Germline loops: CDR1 LNHDA, CDR2 SQIVND (reference sequence). CDR3 protein: CASSMGLGRWIPEAFF. CDR3 nucleotides: TGTGCCAGTAGTATGGGACTCGGACGCTGGATCCCTGAAGCTTTCTTT.

This clonotype occurred many times. The chain carries TRBV29-1 and TRBJ2-7; D assignment may be TRBD1 or TRBD2 (5 bases each). This CDR3 spans 12 amino acids. V lost 0 bases, J lost 6 bases, and 9 bases lay in between. The germline gives CDR1 SQVTM, CDR2 ANQGSEA. This CDR3 reads CSVEDEGTEQYF. CDR3 DNA: TGCAGCGTTGAAGATGAGGGGACCGAGCAGTACTTC.

The rearrangement links TRBV27 to TRBJ2-1, with a tentative D call TRBD2 (6 bases). Germline values: CDR1 MNHEY, CDR2 SMNVEV (reference sequence). Trimming left V 6 bases short and J 8 bases short, with 14 bases between. The CDR3 length is 13 residues. CDR3 amino acids: CASRRLDYDEQFF. CDR3 nucleotide sequence: TGTGCCAGCAGACGACTAGATTACGATGAGCAGTTCTTC.

This chain links TRBV6-2 or TRBV6-3 with TRBJ2-1; D remains ambiguous. V lost 2 bases and J lost 7, with 12 bases in between. CDR3 length: 14 amino acids. Germline V gene data show CDR1 as MNHEY and CDR2 as SVGEGT. The CDR3 spells CASSYAGPENEQFF. DNA of the CDR3: TGTGCCAGCAGTTACGCCGGGCCGGAGAATGAGCAGTTCTTC.

The table lists this clonotype with a few counts. This chain uses TRBV13 with TRBJ1-6; D unclear. The CDR3 sequence is 13 residues long. Germline-derived CDR1 and CDR2 are PRHDT and FYEKMQ (reference sequence). Trimming removed 3 bases at V and 9 bases at J, with 9 bases between. CDR3 DNA sequence: TGTGCCAGCAGCTTGTCAGCGGGTTCACCCCTCCACTTT. It codes for CASSLSAGSPLHF. The full variable domain, rest sourced from reference TRBV13 and TRBJ1-6, is AAGVIQSPRHLIKEKRETATLKCYPIPRHDTVYWYQQGPGQDPQFLISFYEKMQSDKGSIPDRFSAQQFSDYHSELNMSSLELGDSALYFCASSLSAGSPLHFGNGTRLTVT.

In this sample, this clonotype turned up many times. The CDR3 is CSARGAYNEQFF. The CDR3 region has the DNA TGCAGTGCCCGGGGAGCCTACAATGAGCAGTTCTTC. V and J are TRBV20-1 and TRBJ2-1; tentative D call: TRBD2 (5 bases). This CDR3 region has 12 residues. CDR1 and CDR2 (germline): DFQATT, SNEGSKA (reference sequence). V shed 6 bases and J shed 2 bases, with 8 bases lying between them.

The chain employs TRBV7-9 and TRBJ2-1; D is possibly TRBD2 (5 bases). The CDR3 is made up of 15 amino acids. V shed 1 base and J shed 8 bases, with 15 bases lying between them. Germline V gene data show CDR1 as SEHNR and CDR2 as FQNEAQ (reference sequence). As DNA, the CDR3 is TGTGCCAGCAGCTTAGTATACAACGAGGGTGATGAGCAGTTCTTC. Translation: CASSLVYNEGDEQFF.